The 9 T cell receptor beta chains given below trace back to one sample, sequenced in a study of breast tumors, draining lymph nodes, adjacent tissues. Axillary draining lymph nodes of breast cancer patients supplied the node samples. TCRdb recomputed calls from the multiplex PCR reads with MiXCR, one row per CDR3 protein. This repertoire shows about 110,000 distinct CDR3 sequences, around 30% found once; its top ten account for under 6%. Material for sequencing was axillary lymph node tissue. These receptors came from a female donor with breast cancer. Some clones in this sample may be carry-over from other donors' samples.

In its sample, this clonotype was seen many times. J is TRBJ1-6 and V is TRBV5-6, with TRBD1 identical over 9 bases. The CDR3 is 14 amino acids. V was pared by 3 bases and J by 10 bases, with 5 bases of the junction left unmatched. In germline, CDR1 is SGHDT, CDR2 YYEEEE. CDR3 loop: CASSSDRGRSPLHF. CDR3 DNA: TGTGCCAGCAGCTCGGACAGGGGACGCTCACCCCTCCACTTT.

The sample holds a few counts of this clonotype. The chain couples TRBV5-5 to TRBJ1-6, with TRBD1 identical over 11 bases. CDR3 length: 16 amino acids. V shed 4 bases, J shed 14 bases, and the junction held 14 bases outside the gene matches. Germline loops: CDR1 SGHKS, CDR2 YYEKEE (reference sequence). In nucleotides, the CDR3 is TGTGCCAGCAGCCTATACCGGGACAGGGGGGAAAGTACCCTCCACTTT. Protein sequence: CASSLYRDRGESTLHF. Full variable domain (missing parts from reference TRBV5-5 and TRBJ1-6): DAGVTQSPTHLIKTRGQQVTLRCSPISGHKSVSWYQQVLGQGPQFIFQYYEKEERGRGNFPDRFSARQFPNYSSELNVNALLLGDSALYLCASSLYRDRGESTLHFGNGTRLTVT.

This clonotype was counted at least ten times. V is TRBV7-3 and J is TRBJ2-5, with 9 bases matching TRBD2. Germline CDR1 is SGHTA and CDR2 is FQGTGA. The CDR3 covers 16 residues. Trimming took 2 bases from V and 5 from J; bases not matched to a gene: 9. CDR3 protein: CASSLHGTSQSETQYF. CDR3 bases: TGTGCCAGCAGCTTACACGGGACTAGCCAATCGGAGACCCAGTACTTC.

As to this clonotype: As the CDR3 is not closed by the conserved phenylalanine or tryptophan, this likely results from a read error. This rearrangement joins TRBV9 to TRBJ2-1; the D call may be TRBD1 or TRBD2 (5 bases each). The CDR3 has 13 residues. CDR1 SGDLS and CDR2 YYNGEE come from the germline V gene. Here the CDR3 reads CAGSVDPRGEQFS. The CDR3 DNA sequence: TGTGCCGGCAGCGTAGATCCGAGGGGTGAGCAGTTCTCC.

As regards this clonotype: A much larger clone lies one base from this, so it may be a read error. The V call is TRBV6-5, the J call TRBJ2-2; the D gene is possibly TRBD1 (6 bases). Germline CDR1 is MNHEY and CDR2 is SVGAGI. The CDR3 is 15 amino acids. As DNA, the CDR3 is TGTGCCAGTTCACCCCCGGGACAATTATCGGAGGAGCCGTTTTTT. Protein product: CASSPPGQLSEEPFF.

V gene TRBV20-1 combines with J gene TRBJ1-4; 9 positions agree with TRBD1. CDR3 size: 13 residues. The J segment lost 8 bases and the V segment lost 6 bases, leaving 7 bases of the junction unmatched. CDR1 is DFQATT, CDR2 SNEGSKA, per germline (reference sequence). This CDR3 is CSARGTGREKLFF. CDR3 DNA: TGCAGTGCACGCGGGACAGGGCGAGAAAAACTGTTTTTT.

The chain has TRBV11-2 and TRBJ2-4; D remains ambiguous. The CDR3 contains 11 residues. Trimming pared 2 bases from V and 9 bases from J, leaving 5 bases between. CDR1 and CDR2 (germline): SGHAT, FQNNGV. CDR3 in amino acids: CASSLSGIQYF. For the CDR3, the DNA is TGTGCCAGCAGCTTATCAGGCATTCAGTACTTC.

V is TRBV2 and J is TRBJ2-5; either TRBD1 or TRBD2 may supply D (7 bases each). The V end lost 8 bases, the J end lost 5 bases, and 21 bases lay between the germline ends. CDR1 and CDR2 (germline): SNHLY, FYNNEI. This CDR3 spans 15 amino acids. The CDR3 nucleotides are TGTGCCAGCGTCCATGACAGGGCGGGGGTGGAGACCCAGTACTTC. This encodes CASVHDRAGVETQYF.

This clonotype was seen many times. This chain joins TRBV20-1 and TRBJ1-2; D perhaps matches TRBD1 (6 bases). V dropped 0 bases and J dropped 4 bases, with 9 bases sitting between them. CDR3 size: 13 residues. The germline CDR1 and CDR2 sequences are DFQATT and SNEGSKA (reference sequence). CDR3 in DNA: TGCAGTGCTAGAGAGGGGGCGAGCTATGGCTACACCTTC. Amino acid sequence: CSAREGASYGYTF.